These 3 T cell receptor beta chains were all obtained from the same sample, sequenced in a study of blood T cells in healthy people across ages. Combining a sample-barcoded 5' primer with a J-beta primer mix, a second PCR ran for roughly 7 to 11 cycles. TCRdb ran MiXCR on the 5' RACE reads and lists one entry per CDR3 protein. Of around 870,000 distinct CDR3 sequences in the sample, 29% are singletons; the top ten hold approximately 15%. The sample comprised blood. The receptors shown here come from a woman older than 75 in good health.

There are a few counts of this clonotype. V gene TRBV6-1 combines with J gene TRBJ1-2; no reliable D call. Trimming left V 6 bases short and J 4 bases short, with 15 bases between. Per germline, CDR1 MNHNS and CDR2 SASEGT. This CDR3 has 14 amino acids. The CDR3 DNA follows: TGTGCCAGCAGAGGACCCAGGACGGTCTATGGCTACACCTTC. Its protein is CASRGPRTVYGYTF.

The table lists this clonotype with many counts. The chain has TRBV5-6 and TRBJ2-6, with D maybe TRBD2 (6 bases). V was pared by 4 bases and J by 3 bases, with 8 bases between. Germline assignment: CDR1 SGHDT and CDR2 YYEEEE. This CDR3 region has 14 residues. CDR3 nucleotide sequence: TGTGCCAGCAGCCGGAGGGATGGGGCCAACGTCCTGACTTTC. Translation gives CASSRRDGANVLTF.

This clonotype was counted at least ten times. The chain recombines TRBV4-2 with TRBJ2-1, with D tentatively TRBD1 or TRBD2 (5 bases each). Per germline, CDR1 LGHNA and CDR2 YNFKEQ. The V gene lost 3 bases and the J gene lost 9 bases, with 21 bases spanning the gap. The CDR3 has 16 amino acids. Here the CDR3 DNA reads TGTGCCAGCAGCCAGGACCCGGGACGCCGTCCCGCTGAGCAGTTCTTC. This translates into CASSQDPGRRPAEQFF.